One sample yielded the 20 T cell receptor beta chains listed below, sequenced in a study of cytotoxic CD8 clonotypes in ibrutinib-treated CLL. This table comes from immunoSEQ multiplex PCR, and its TCRdb copy is limited to in-frame clones, with some not included. The sample carries some 29,000 clones, 55% to 75% recorded once. The sequences come from PBMCs, collected after 24 months of ibrutinib treatment. Receptors originate from a human donor with chronic lymphocytic leukemia.

The rearrangement links TRBV11-1 to TRBJ2-2; 13 bases are shared with TRBD2. The CDR3 sequence is 14 residues long. V lost 8 bases, J lost 8 bases, and 5 bases stayed unmatched. The germline V gene has CDR1 SGHAT and CDR2 FQDESV (reference sequence). The CDR3 region has the DNA TGTGCCAGCTCCTGGACTAGCGGGGGTGGGGAGCTGTTTTTT. Amino acids: CASSWTSGGGELFF. The entire variable domain, with the rest obtained from reference TRBV11-1 and TRBJ2-2, is as follows: EAEVAQSPRYKITEKSQAVAFWCDPISGHATLYWYRQILGQGPELLVQFQDESVVDDSQLPKDRFSAERLKGVDSTLKIQPAELGDSAMYLCASSWTSGGGELFFGEGSRLTVL.

The gene calls are TRBV19 and TRBJ1-6; TRBD1 matches 7 bases. The V segment lost 3 bases and the J segment 7 bases; nucleotides outside the gene matches: 9. There are 16 residues in the CDR3. Germline lookup yields CDR1 LNHDA and CDR2 SQIVND (reference sequence). The CDR3 bases are TGTGCCAGTAGTATGCAGGGGGGCGCTGGGAATTCACCCCTCCACTTT. Its protein is CASSMQGGAGNSPLHF.

The chain joins TRBV4-3 to TRBJ1-3, with a tentative D call TRBD1 (6 bases). The germline gives CDR1 LGHNA, CDR2 YSLEER. Trimming shortened V by 1 base and J by 4 bases, and 17 bases separated the two germline ends. The CDR3 has 17 amino acids. The CDR3 bases are TGCGCCAGCAGCCAAGCGGCCAGGGGTGATCAGGGAAACACCATATATTTT. Translation gives CASSQAARGDQGNTIYF.

The chain joins TRBV21-1 to TRBJ2-1; the table's D call of TRBD2 was not tested on the DNA. TRBV21-1 is labeled a pseudogene. The CDR3 length is 13 residues. The CDR3 region is CASSKVAGRGQFF. CDR3 in DNA: TGTGCCAGCAGCAAAGTAGCGGGAAGGGGACAGTTCTTC.

The chain is built from TRBV15 and TRBJ1-6, with TRBD1 matching 7 bases. The CDR3 totals 15 residues. CDR1 is LNHNV, CDR2 YYDKDF, per germline (reference sequence). V lost 0 bases and J lost 7; bases outside the gene matches: 3. The CDR3 region is CATSRERGPNSPLHF. CDR3 nucleotide sequence: TGTGCCACCAGCAGAGAAAGGGGGCCCAATTCACCCCTCCACTTT.

This clone was counted once. One junction end does not reproduce the germline sequence, and a read error may be involved. The chain links TRBV5-1 to TRBJ2-3; D remains ambiguous. The CDR3 is 15 residues long. Germline-derived CDR1 and CDR2 are SGHRS and YFSETQ. The CDR3 bases are TGCGTCAGCAGCTTGGAACTCCCGGCCCCGGATACGCAGTATTTT. Protein sequence: CVSSLELPAPDTQYF.

CDR3 DNA sequence: TGTGCCAGCAGTGAAAGGGATAGCGGGGGATCAGATACGCAGTATTTT. Encoded protein: CASSERDSGGSDTQYF. This chain connects TRBV2 to TRBJ2-3, with 9 bases matching TRBD2. The CDR3 spans 16 residues. Germline CDR1 SNHLY, CDR2 FYNNEI. Trimming cost V 2 bases and J 4 bases; bases outside gene matches: 7.

Only a few counts were recorded for this clone. The CDR3 sequence: CASSSWGSSYEQYF. Here the CDR3 DNA reads TGTGCCAGCAGCTCCTGGGGTTCCTCCTACGAGCAGTACTTC. The chain joins TRBV5-4 to TRBJ2-7; D gene uncertain. V lost 3 bases to trimming and J lost 0 bases, with 10 bases between them. This CDR3 region has 14 residues. CDR1 is SGHNT and CDR2 is YYREEE in the germline V gene (reference sequence).

V gene TRBV15 combines with J gene TRBJ1-1; weak D call: TRBD1 (5 bases). CDR1 LNHNV and CDR2 YYDKDF come from the germline V gene (reference sequence). V lost 1 base and J 4 bases, leaving 13 bases between the germline ends. This CDR3 is built from 15 residues. Written as DNA, the CDR3 is TGTGCCACCAGCAGAGCAAGGGGAGGAAGCACTGAAGCTTTCTTT. Residues: CATSRARGGSTEAFF.

The V call is TRBV20-1, the J call TRBJ1-2; D remains unclear. Germline-derived CDR1 and CDR2 are DFQATT and SNEGSKA (reference sequence). This CDR3 is built from 10 residues. The V end was cut by 5 bases, the J end by 4 bases, with 5 bases between. The CDR3 bases are TGCAGTGCTTTTGTCTATGGCTACACCTTC. Translation: CSAFVYGYTF.

The sample holds a few counts of this clone. The V and J genes are TRBV4-1 and TRBJ2-1, with D possibly matching TRBD2 (7 bases). This CDR3 spans 15 amino acids. Germline CDR1 is MGHRA and CDR2 is YSYEKL. V was shortened by 3 bases and J by 9 bases, with 18 bases between the two germline ends. The CDR3 DNA reads as TGCGCCAGCAGCCATCCCCTGGGGGGGCGAGCTGAGCAGTTCTTC. As protein: CASSHPLGGRAEQFF.

The genes are TRBV7-8 and TRBJ1-5; possibly TRBD1 for D (5 bases). The CDR3 covers 19 residues. CDR1 and CDR2 (germline): SGHVS, FQNEAQ. Deletions cut 0 bases from V and 0 bases from J, with 18 bases between. CDR3 coding DNA: TGTGCCAGCAGCTTAGCAAAGACAGAGAACCGGTATAGCAATCAGCCCCAGCATTTT. Its protein product is CASSLAKTENRYSNQPQHF. Drawing the rest from reference TRBV7-8 and TRBJ1-5, the complete variable domain is GAGVSQSPRYKVAKRGQDVALRCDPISGHVSLFWYQQALGQGPEFLTYFQNEAQLDKSGLPSDRFFAERPEGSVSTLKIQRTQQEDSAVYLCASSLAKTENRYSNQPQHFGDGTRLSIL.

This clone appeared many times. The genes are TRBV30 and TRBJ1-5; maybe TRBD1 (5 bases). The CDR3 runs to 14 residues. Trimming stripped 0 bases from V and 4 bases from J, with 10 bases between. Germline V gene sequence: CDR1 GTSNPN, CDR2 SVGIG (reference sequence). Written as DNA, the CDR3 is TGTGCCTGGAGTGTGGCGCGGGGGAATCAGCCCCAGCATTTT. Protein: CAWSVARGNQPQHF.

The genes are TRBV28 and TRBJ2-1, with D unclear. The germline gives CDR1 MDHEN, CDR2 SYDVKM. The V end lost 6 bases, the J end lost 1 base, and 7 bases lay between the germline ends. This CDR3 is 13 amino acids long. The chain's CDR3 is CASRPESYNEQFF. CDR3 bases: TGTGCCAGCAGGCCCGAGTCCTACAATGAGCAGTTCTTC.

This chain joins TRBV29-1 and TRBJ2-7; D is undetermined. The ends were cut back, 6 bases at V and 6 bases at J, with 12 bases in the middle. CDR1 and CDR2 (germline): SQVTM, ANQGSEA. The CDR3 is 11 residues long. The CDR3 coding sequence is TGCAGCGTGAGTCGATCCGGCGAGCAGTACTTC. Its translation: CSVSRSGEQYF.

V is TRBV21-1 and J is TRBJ2-7. TRBV21-1 constitutes a pseudogene. The CDR3 extends over 16 amino acids. CDR3 sequence: CASMCNSRTERHEQYF. CDR3 in DNA: TGTGCCAGCATGTGTAATTCCAGGACCGAAAGGCACGAGCAGTACTTC.

The chain has TRBV9 and TRBJ2-7, with no clear D. Looked up from germline, CDR1 is SGDLS and CDR2 is YYNGEE. The length of the CDR3 is 12 residues. V was trimmed by 3 bases and J by 4 bases, leaving 8 bases between them. CDR3 protein: CASSATEYEQYF. The CDR3 DNA reads TGTGCCAGCAGCGCGACGGAGTACGAGCAGTACTTC.

V is TRBV5-1 and J is TRBJ2-7, with a possible D match to TRBD2 (6 bases). The germline V gene has CDR1 SGHRS and CDR2 YFSETQ. Deletions cut 4 bases from V and 0 bases from J, with 17 bases between. CDR3 length equals 16 residues. The CDR3 sequence is CASSSDSGGSSYEQYF. The DNA of the CDR3 is TGCGCCAGCAGCAGCGACTCAGGAGGGAGCTCCTACGAGCAGTACTTC.

This clone was found a few times. The chain couples TRBV19 to TRBJ2-5; 8 positions match TRBD1. With 4 bases clipped from V and 5 bases from J, the junction kept 9 bases outside the gene matches. Germline CDR1 LNHDA, CDR2 SQIVND (reference sequence). This CDR3 has 15 residues. CDR3 sequence (DNA): TGTGCCAGTAGTAGCGTGGGCAGGGGGCCGGAGACCCAGTACTTC. It is translated as CASSSVGRGPETQYF.

This chain joins TRBV2 and TRBJ1-5; D possibly corresponds to TRBD1 (6 bases). This CDR3 is 15 amino acids long. The V end lost 7 bases, the J end lost 5 bases, and 18 bases lay between the germline ends. In germline, CDR1 is SNHLY, CDR2 FYNNEI. CDR3: CASTNIGRQDQPQHF. The CDR3 DNA is TGTGCCAGCACCAATATAGGGAGACAGGATCAGCCCCAGCATTTT.